Given below is one T cell receptor (beta chain) in context. Its antigen is unidentified. The method was immunoSEQ multiplex PCR; TCRdb's version includes in-frame clones alone and lacks a portion of them. The sample consists of 30,000 to 40,000 clones, 80% to 90% of them appearing once. These data originate in a study of a mutant IDH1 vaccine in newly diagnosed glioma. Study context: Vaccination started 4-6 weeks after radiotherapy alone, or with temozolomide cycles.

The time point here: week 23, last vaccination. One vaccine dose held 300 ug of mutant IDH1 20-mer peptide and came with topical imiquimod. This CDR3 comprises 11 residues. Trimming shortened V by 3 bases and J by 4 bases, and 4 bases separated the two germline ends. Germline V gene sequence: CDR1 MNHEY, CDR2 SMNVEV (reference sequence). J is TRBJ2-7 and V is TRBV27; D gene uncertain. Sequenced here: PBMCs, sampled from a glioma patient whose treatment included an IDH1 peptide vaccine. The sequence derives from a man aged 35 to 55 with glioma. The CDR3: CASSLGYEQYF. For the CDR3, the DNA is TGTGCCAGCAGTTTGGGGTACGAGCAGTACTTC.